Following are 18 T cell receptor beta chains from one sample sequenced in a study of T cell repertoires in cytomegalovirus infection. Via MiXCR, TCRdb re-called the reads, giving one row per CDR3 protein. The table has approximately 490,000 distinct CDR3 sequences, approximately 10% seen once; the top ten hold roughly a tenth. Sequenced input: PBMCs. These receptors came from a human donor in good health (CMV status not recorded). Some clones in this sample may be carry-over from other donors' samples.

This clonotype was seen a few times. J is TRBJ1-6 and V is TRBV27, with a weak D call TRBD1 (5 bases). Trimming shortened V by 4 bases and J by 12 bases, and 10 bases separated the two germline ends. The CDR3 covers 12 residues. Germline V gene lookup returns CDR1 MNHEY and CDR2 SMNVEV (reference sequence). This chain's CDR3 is CASSSIGGPLHF. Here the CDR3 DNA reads TGTGCCAGCAGTTCAATCGGGGGACCCCTCCACTTT.

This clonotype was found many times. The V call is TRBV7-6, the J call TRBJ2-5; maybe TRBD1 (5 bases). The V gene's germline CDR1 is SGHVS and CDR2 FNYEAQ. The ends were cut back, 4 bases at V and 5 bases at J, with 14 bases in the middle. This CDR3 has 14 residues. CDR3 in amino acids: CASSSRRPGETQYF. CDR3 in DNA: TGTGCCAGCAGCTCACGGCGTCCAGGGGAGACCCAGTACTTC.

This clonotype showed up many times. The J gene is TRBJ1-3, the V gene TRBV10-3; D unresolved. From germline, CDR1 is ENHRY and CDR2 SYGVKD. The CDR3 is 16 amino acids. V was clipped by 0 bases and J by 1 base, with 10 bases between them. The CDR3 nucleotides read TGTGCCATCAGTGAGTCAAGAGGGAGTTCTGGAAACACCATATATTTT. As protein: CAISESRGSSGNTIYF.

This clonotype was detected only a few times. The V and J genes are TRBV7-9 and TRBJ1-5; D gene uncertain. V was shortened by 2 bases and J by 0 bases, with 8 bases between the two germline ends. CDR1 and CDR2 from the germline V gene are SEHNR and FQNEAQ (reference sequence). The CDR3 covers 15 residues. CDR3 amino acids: CASSLSEASNQPQHF. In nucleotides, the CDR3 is TGTGCCAGCAGCTTATCTGAAGCTAGCAATCAGCCCCAGCATTTT.

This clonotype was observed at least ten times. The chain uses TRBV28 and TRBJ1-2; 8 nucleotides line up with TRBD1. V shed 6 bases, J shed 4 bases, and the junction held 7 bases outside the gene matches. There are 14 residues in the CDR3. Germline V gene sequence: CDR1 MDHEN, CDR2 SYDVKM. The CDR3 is CASSLDRGGYGYTF. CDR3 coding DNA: TGTGCCAGCAGCTTAGACAGGGGTGGCTATGGCTACACCTTC.

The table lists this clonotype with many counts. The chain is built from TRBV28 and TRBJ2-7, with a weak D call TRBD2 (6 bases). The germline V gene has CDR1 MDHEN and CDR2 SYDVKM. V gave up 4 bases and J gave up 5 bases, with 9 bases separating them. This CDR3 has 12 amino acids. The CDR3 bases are TGTGCCAGCAGTTCCTCGGGGGACGAGCAGTACTTC. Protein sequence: CASSSSGDEQYF.

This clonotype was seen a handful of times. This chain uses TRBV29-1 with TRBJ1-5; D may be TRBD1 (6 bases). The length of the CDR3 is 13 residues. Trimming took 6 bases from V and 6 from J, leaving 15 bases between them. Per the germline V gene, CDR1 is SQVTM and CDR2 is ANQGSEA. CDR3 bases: TGCAGCGTCAAACAGGGACTTGCTCAGCCCCAGCATTTT. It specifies CSVKQGLAQPQHF.

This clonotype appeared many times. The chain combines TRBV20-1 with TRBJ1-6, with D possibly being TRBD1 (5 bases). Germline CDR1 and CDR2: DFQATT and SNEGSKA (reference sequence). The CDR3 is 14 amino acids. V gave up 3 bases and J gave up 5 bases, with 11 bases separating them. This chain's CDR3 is CSASSDSHNSPLHF. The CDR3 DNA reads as TGCAGTGCTAGTAGCGACAGTCATAATTCACCCCTCCACTTT.

The CDR3: CARTLGTGGTDTQYF. CDR3 DNA: TGTGCCCGGACCCTGGGGACAGGGGGCACAGATACGCAGTATTTT. The J gene is TRBJ2-3, the V gene TRBV30; 10 positions match TRBD1. CDR3 length equals 15 residues. Germline CDR1 and CDR2: GTSNPN and SVGIG (reference sequence). Trimming cost V 8 bases and J 1 base; bases outside gene matches: 9.

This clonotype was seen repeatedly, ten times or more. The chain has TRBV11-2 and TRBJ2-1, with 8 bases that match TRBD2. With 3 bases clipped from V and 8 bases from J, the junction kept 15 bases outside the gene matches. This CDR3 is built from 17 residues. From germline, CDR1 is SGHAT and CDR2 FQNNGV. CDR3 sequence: CASSFTLAGPEYDEQFF. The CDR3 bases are TGTGCCAGCAGCTTCACCTTAGCGGGACCCGAGTACGATGAGCAGTTCTTC. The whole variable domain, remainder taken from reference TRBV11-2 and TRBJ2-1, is EAGVAQSPRYKIIEKRQSVAFWCNPISGHATLYWYQQILGQGPKLLIQFQNNGVVDDSQLPKDRFSAERLKGVDSTLKIQPAKLEDSAVYLCASSFTLAGPEYDEQFFGPGTRLTVL.

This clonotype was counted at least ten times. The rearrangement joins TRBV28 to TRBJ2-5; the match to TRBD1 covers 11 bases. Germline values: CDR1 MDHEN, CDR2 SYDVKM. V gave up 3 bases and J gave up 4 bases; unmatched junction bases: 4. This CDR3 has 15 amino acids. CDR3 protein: CASSFPGTGGETQYF. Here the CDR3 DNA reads TGTGCCAGCAGTTTCCCCGGGACAGGGGGAGAGACCCAGTACTTC. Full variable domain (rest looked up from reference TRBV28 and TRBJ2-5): DVKVTQSSRYLVKRTGEKVFLECVQDMDHENMFWYRQDPGLGLRLIYFSYDVKMKEKGDIPEGYSVSREKKERFSLILESASTNQTSMYLCASSFPGTGGETQYFGPGTRLLVL.

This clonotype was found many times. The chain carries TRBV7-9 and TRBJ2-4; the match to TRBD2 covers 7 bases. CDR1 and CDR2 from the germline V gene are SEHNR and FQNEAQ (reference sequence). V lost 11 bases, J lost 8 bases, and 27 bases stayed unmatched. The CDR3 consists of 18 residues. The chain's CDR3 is CAGGGGGGATSPLDIQYF. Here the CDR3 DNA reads TGTGCCGGAGGCGGGGGAGGTGGCGCTACCTCCCCCCTCGACATTCAGTACTTC.

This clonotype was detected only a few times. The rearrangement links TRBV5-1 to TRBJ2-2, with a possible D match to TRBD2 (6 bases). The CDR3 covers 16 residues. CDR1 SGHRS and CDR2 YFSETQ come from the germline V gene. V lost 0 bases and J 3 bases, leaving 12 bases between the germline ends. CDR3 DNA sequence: TGCGCCAGCAGCTTGGACCTCGGGGGTTACACCGGGGAGCTGTTTTTT. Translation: CASSLDLGGYTGELFF. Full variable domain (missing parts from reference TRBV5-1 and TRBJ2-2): KAGVTQTPRYLIKTRGQQVTLSCSPISGHRSVSWYQQTPGQGLQFLFEYFSETQRNKGNFPGRFSGRQFSNSRSEMNVSTLELGDSALYLCASSLDLGGYTGELFFGEGSRLTVL.

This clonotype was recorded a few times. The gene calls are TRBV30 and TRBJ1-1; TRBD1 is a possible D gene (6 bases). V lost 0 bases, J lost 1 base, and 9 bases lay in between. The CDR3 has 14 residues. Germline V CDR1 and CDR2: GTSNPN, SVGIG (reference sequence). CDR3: CAWSVSGANTEAFF. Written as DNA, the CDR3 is TGTGCCTGGAGTGTGTCAGGGGCGAACACTGAAGCTTTCTTT.

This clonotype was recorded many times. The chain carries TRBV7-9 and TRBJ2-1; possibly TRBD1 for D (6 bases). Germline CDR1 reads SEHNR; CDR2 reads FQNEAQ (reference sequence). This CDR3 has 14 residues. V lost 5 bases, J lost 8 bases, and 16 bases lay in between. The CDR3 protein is CASSKTRAGDEQFF. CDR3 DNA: TGTGCCAGCAGCAAAACCAGGGCAGGGGATGAGCAGTTCTTC.

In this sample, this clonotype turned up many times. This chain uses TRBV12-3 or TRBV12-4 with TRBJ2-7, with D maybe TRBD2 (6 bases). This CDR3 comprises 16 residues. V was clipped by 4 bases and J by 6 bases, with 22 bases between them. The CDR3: CASSWRRASGRSEQYF. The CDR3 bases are TGTGCCAGCAGTTGGAGGAGGGCCAGTGGGAGGAGCGAGCAGTACTTC.

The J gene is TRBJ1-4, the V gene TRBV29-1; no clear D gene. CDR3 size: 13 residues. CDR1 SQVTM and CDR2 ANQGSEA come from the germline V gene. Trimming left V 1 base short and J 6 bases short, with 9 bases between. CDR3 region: CSVEGDRDEKLFF. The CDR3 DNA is TGCAGCGTTGAAGGGGATAGGGATGAAAAACTGTTTTTT.

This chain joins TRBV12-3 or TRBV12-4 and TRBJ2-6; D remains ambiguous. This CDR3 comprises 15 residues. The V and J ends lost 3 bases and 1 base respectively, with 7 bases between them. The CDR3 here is CASSFWPSGANVLTF. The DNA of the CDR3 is TGTGCCAGCAGTTTCTGGCCATCTGGGGCCAACGTCCTGACTTTC.